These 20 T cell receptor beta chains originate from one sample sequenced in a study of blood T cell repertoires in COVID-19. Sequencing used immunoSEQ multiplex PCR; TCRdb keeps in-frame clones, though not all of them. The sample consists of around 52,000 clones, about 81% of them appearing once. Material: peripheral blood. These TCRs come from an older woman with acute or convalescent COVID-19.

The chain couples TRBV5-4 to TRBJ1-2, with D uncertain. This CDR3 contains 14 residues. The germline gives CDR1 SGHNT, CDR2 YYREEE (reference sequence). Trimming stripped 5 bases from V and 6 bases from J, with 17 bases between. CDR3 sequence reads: CASSRRGIQHGYTF. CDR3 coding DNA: TGTGCCAGCAGTCGTCGGGGAATTCAGCATGGCTACACCTTC.

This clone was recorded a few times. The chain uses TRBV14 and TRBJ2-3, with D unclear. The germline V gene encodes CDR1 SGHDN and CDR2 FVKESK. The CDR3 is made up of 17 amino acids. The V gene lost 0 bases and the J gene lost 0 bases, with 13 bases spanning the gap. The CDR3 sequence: CASSQDAAATSTDTQYF. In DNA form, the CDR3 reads TGTGCCAGCAGCCAAGATGCGGCGGCCACTAGCACAGATACGCAGTATTTT.

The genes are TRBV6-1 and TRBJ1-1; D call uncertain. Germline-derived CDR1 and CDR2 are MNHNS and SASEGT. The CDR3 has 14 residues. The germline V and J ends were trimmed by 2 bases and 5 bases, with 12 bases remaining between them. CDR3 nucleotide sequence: TGTGCCAGCAGTGAAAATACAAGATGGACTGAAGCTTTCTTT. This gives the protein CASSENTRWTEAFF.

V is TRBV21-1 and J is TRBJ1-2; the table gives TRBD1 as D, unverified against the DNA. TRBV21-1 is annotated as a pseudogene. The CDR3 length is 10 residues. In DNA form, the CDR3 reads TGTGCCAGCACTTCCAGGGGCTACACCTTC. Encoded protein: CASTSRGYTF.

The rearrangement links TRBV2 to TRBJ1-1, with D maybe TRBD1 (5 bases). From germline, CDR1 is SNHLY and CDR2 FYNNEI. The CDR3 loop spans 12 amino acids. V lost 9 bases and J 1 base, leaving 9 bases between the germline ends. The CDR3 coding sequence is TGTGCCAGAGGACACTCGAACACTGAAGCTTTCTTT. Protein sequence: CARGHSNTEAFF. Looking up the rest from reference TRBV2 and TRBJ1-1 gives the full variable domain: EPEVTQTPSHQVTQMGQEVILRCVPISNHLYFYWYRQILGQKVEFLVSFYNNEISEKSEIFDDQFSVERPDGSNFTLKIRSTKLEDSAMYFCARGHSNTEAFFGQGTRLTVV.

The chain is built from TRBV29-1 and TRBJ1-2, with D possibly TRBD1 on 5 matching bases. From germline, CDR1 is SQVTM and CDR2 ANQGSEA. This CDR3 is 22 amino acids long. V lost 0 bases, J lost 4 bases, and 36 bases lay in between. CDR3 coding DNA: TGCAGCGTTGAAGATCGTCATACGCAGGGCCCCAAATTATCCCCAATTGTCTATGGCTACACCTTC. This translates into CSVEDRHTQGPKLSPIVYGYTF.

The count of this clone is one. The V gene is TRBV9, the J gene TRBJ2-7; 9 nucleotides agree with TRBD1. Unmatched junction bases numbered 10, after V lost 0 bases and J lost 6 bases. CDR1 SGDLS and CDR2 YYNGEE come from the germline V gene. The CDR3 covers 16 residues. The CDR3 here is CASSVDPTGGAGEQYF. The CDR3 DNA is TGTGCCAGCAGCGTAGACCCAACAGGGGGCGCGGGCGAGCAGTACTTC.

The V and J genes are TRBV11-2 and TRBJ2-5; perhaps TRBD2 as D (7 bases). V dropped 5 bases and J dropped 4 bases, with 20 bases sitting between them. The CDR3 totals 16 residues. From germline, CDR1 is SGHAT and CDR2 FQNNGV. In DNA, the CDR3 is TGTGCCAGCAGCCCGCCCTTAGGGGGGGGCGGAGAGACCCAGTACTTC. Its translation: CASSPPLGGGGETQYF.

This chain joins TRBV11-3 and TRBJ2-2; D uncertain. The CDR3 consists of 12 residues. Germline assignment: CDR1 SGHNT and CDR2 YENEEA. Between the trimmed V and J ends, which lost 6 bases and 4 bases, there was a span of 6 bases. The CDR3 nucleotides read TGTGCCAGCAGTCTCCTCACCGGGGAGCTGTTTTTT. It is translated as CASSLLTGELFF.

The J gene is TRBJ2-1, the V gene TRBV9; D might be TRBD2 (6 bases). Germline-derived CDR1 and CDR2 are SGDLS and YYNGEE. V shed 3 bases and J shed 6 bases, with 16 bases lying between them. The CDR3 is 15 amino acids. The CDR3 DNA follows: TGTGCCAGCAGCGCTCAACCGGGACTCTTCAATGAGCAGTTCTTC. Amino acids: CASSAQPGLFNEQFF.

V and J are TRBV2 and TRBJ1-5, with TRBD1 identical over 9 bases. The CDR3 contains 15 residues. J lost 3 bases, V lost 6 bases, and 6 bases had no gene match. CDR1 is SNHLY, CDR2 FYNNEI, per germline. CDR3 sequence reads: CASSVDRGDNQPQHF. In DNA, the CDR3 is TGTGCCAGCAGCGTCGACAGGGGGGACAATCAGCCCCAGCATTTT.

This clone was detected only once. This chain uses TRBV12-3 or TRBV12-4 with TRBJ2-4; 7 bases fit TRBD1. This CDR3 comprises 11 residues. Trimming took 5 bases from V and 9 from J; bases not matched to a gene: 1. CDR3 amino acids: CASSPGGIQYF. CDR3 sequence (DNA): TGTGCCAGCAGTCCAGGGGGCATTCAGTACTTC.

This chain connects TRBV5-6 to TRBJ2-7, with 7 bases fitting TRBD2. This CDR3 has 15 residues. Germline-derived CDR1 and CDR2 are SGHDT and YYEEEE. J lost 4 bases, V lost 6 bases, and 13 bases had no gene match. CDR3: CASTPLGGVTYEQYF. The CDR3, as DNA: TGTGCCAGCACACCCCTGGGGGGGGTGACATACGAGCAGTACTTC.

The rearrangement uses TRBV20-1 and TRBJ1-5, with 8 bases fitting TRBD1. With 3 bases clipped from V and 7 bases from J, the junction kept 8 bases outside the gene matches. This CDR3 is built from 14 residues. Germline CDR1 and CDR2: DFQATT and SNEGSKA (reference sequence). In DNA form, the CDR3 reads TGCAGTGCTAGTACGCAGGGGGCGGACCAGCCCCAGCATTTT. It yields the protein CSASTQGADQPQHF.

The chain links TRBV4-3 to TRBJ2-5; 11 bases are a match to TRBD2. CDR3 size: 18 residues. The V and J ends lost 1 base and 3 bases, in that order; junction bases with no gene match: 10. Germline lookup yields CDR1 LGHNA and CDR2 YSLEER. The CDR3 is CASSQGRLAGGGEETQYF. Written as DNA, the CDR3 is TGCGCCAGCAGCCAAGGTCGGCTAGCGGGGGGCGGGGAAGAGACCCAGTACTTC.

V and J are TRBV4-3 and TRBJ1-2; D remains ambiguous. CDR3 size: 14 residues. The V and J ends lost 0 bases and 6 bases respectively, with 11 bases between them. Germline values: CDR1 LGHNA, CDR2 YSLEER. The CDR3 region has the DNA TGCGCCAGCAGCCAAGATAGGAGAGGGAATGGCTACACCTTC. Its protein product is CASSQDRRGNGYTF.

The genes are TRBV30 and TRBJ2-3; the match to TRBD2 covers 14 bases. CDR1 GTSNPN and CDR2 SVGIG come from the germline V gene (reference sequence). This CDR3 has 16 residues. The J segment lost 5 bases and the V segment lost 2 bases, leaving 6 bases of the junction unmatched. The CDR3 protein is CAWSLGTSGGLDTQYF. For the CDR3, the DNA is TGTGCCTGGAGTCTTGGGACTAGCGGGGGTCTAGATACGCAGTATTTT.

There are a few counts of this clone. The CDR3 DNA reads TGTGCCACACACAGGGGAAGCTCCTATAATTCACCCCTCCACTTT. It translates to CATHRGSSYNSPLHF. The chain carries TRBV6-5 and TRBJ1-6; 7 bases agree with TRBD1. The CDR3 is 15 residues long. The ends lost 10 bases at V and 0 bases at J; junction bases unmatched: 6. CDR1 and CDR2 (germline): MNHEY, SVGAGI.

The CDR3 protein is CASKAGTSSYEQYF. CDR3 nucleotide sequence: TGTGCCAGTAAAGCCGGGACTAGCTCCTACGAGCAGTACTTC. The chain joins TRBV7-2 to TRBJ2-7; 8 nucleotides align to TRBD2. This CDR3 comprises 14 residues. Germline-derived CDR1 and CDR2 are SGHTA and FQGNSA. The V gene end was trimmed by 9 bases and the J gene end by 0 bases; junction bases not matched to a gene: 7.

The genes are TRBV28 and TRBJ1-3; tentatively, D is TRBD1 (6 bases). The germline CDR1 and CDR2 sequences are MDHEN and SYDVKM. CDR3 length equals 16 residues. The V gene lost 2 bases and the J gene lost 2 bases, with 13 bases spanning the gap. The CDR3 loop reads CASSLGGDTAGNTIYF. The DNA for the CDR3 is TGTGCCAGCAGTTTAGGGGGGGACACAGCTGGAAACACCATATATTTT.